One sample yielded the 21 T cell receptor beta chains listed below, sequenced in a study of blood T cell repertoires in COVID-19. Produced via immunoSEQ multiplex PCR; TCRdb's table is partial and in-frame only. In the table there are about 300,000 clones, about 89% of which are singletons. The specimen sequenced was PBMCs or T cells enriched from blood (not recorded which). The receptors stem from a woman under 30 who had recovered from COVID-19.

This clone has only one observation. The chain recombines TRBV6-5 with TRBJ1-2; 9 bases are a match to TRBD1. The ends lost 9 bases at V and 4 bases at J; junction bases unmatched: 9. Germline-derived CDR1 and CDR2 are MNHEY and SVGAGI. The CDR3 is made up of 14 amino acids. CDR3 in amino acids: CASAGTGRFYGYTF. The CDR3 DNA sequence: TGTGCCAGTGCCGGGACAGGGCGCTTCTATGGCTACACCTTC.

This chain connects TRBV23-1 to TRBJ1-4, with 7 bases matching TRBD1. TRBV23-1 is treated as an ORF (open reading frame) with a function not yet certain. Losses at the gene ends were 0 bases for V and 6 bases for J; bases not matched to a gene: 19. This CDR3 is built from 20 residues. The CDR3 bases are TGCGCCAGCAGTCAATCGCGAGTCCTTTGTGGGGGACAGAGGTATGAAAAACTGTTTTTT. It codes for CASSQSRVLCGGQRYEKLFF.

The gene calls are TRBV5-6 and TRBJ1-2; 11 nucleotides align to TRBD1. Trimming at V came to 1 base and at J to 6 bases, leaving 11 bases not matched to a gene. The CDR3 sequence is 17 residues long. CDR1 and CDR2 from the germline V gene are SGHDT and YYEEEE. This CDR3 is CASSLLPTGQGADGYTF. CDR3 DNA: TGTGCCAGCAGCTTGTTACCTACCGGACAGGGGGCAGATGGCTACACCTTC.

The chain is built from TRBV28 and TRBJ1-1; D not resolved. CDR3 size: 18 residues. Trimming removed 1 base at V and 0 bases at J, with 18 bases between. Germline CDR1 is MDHEN and CDR2 is SYDVKM. CDR3 sequence reads: CASSLFVTRRALNTEAFF. Here the CDR3 DNA reads TGTGCCAGCAGTTTATTTGTTACCCGGCGGGCTCTGAACACTGAAGCTTTCTTT. The full variable domain, in which reference TRBV28 and TRBJ1-1 provide the parts outside the CDR3, is DVKVTQSSRYLVKRTGEKVFLECVQDMDHENMFWYRQDPGLGLRLIYFSYDVKMKEKGDIPEGYSVSREKKERFSLILESASTNQTSMYLCASSLFVTRRALNTEAFFGQGTRLTVV.

This sequence joins TRBV5-6 and TRBJ2-2; 10 nucleotides align to TRBD1. In germline, CDR1 is SGHDT, CDR2 YYEEEE. CDR3 length: 16 amino acids. V gave up 4 bases and J gave up 3 bases; unmatched junction bases: 6. This chain's CDR3 is CASSLRTGGDTGELFF. The CDR3 bases are TGTGCCAGCAGCCTAAGGACAGGGGGGGACACCGGGGAGCTGTTTTTT.

This rearrangement joins TRBV15 to TRBJ2-5; a weak D match, TRBD1 (6 bases). Germline V lookup: CDR1 LNHNV, CDR2 YYDKDF (reference sequence). This CDR3 comprises 15 residues. V lost 1 base and J 2 bases, leaving 11 bases between the germline ends. The CDR3 protein is CATSRADRIQETQYF. The CDR3 DNA is TGTGCCACCAGCAGAGCCGACAGGATTCAAGAGACCCAGTACTTC.

This chain links TRBV19 with TRBJ2-7; 9 bases are shared with TRBD1. V trimming: 9 bases; J trimming: 3 bases; junction bases outside the gene matches: 6. The CDR3 covers 13 residues. The germline gives CDR1 LNHDA, CDR2 SQIVND (reference sequence). The CDR3 region is CASGTGFSYEQYF. The CDR3 nucleotides are TGTGCCAGCGGGACAGGGTTCAGCTACGAGCAGTACTTC.

The chain is built from TRBV6-2 or TRBV6-3 and TRBJ1-1; weak D call: TRBD1 (5 bases). The V gene lost 5 bases and the J gene lost 6 bases, with 13 bases spanning the gap. The CDR3 contains 13 residues. The germline V gene encodes CDR1 MNHEY and CDR2 SVGEGT. The CDR3 here is CASSIAGVAEAFF. CDR3 DNA: TGTGCCAGCAGTATAGCGGGGGTTGCTGAAGCTTTCTTT.

This clone showed up just once. This chain joins TRBV6-5 and TRBJ2-7; the match to TRBD2 covers 7 bases. Germline V gene lookup returns CDR1 MNHEY and CDR2 SVGAGI. Trimming removed 6 bases from V and 2 bases from J; junction bases left unmatched: 10. The CDR3 is made up of 15 amino acids. CDR3 amino acids: CASSVLANPPYEQYF. The CDR3 DNA is TGTGCCAGCAGCGTACTAGCGAACCCCCCCTACGAGCAGTACTTC.

The chain couples TRBV6-5 to TRBJ1-2; perhaps TRBD1 as D (5 bases). V was clipped by 2 bases and J by 2 bases, with 15 bases between them. The CDR3 has 16 amino acids. The germline V gene has CDR1 MNHEY and CDR2 SVGAGI. CDR3 nucleotides: TGTGCCAGCAGTTACGTGGCAGGGCTGGGAAACTATGGCTACACCTTC. This codes for CASSYVAGLGNYGYTF.

The V gene is TRBV4-3, the J gene TRBJ2-2; 8 bases fit TRBD1. V was clipped by 0 bases and J by 5 bases; unmatched bases: 11. Germline CDR1 is LGHNA and CDR2 is YSLEER. The CDR3 is made up of 18 amino acids. The CDR3 reads CASSQEVAGTGWTGELFF. The CDR3 bases are TGCGCCAGCAGCCAAGAGGTCGCCGGGACAGGTTGGACCGGGGAGCTGTTTTTT.

This chain joins TRBV18 and TRBJ1-1, with D perhaps matching TRBD1 (5 bases). The CDR3 contains 15 residues. Germline V gene lookup returns CDR1 KGHSH and CDR2 LQKENI. Trimming shortened V by 5 bases and J by 10 bases, and 23 bases separated the two germline ends. The CDR3 loop is CASSSSSDSRFLAFF. The CDR3, as DNA: TGTGCCAGCTCATCTTCCAGCGACAGTAGGTTTCTAGCTTTCTTT.

The chain joins TRBV25-1 to TRBJ2-5, with D maybe TRBD2 (6 bases). Germline-derived CDR1 and CDR2 are MGHDK and SYGVNS. V lost 8 bases and J lost 5, with 12 bases in between. This CDR3 spans 12 amino acids. The CDR3 protein is CASQGAGETQYF. The CDR3, as DNA: TGTGCCAGCCAGGGTGCGGGGGAGACCCAGTACTTC.

The chain is built from TRBV30 and TRBJ2-3; TRBD1 matches at 8 bases. The CDR3 spans 15 residues. With 3 bases clipped from V and 5 bases from J, the junction kept 10 bases outside the gene matches. The V gene's germline CDR1 is GTSNPN and CDR2 SVGIG (reference sequence). The CDR3 is CAWSLTGGYEDTQYF. DNA of the CDR3: TGTGCCTGGAGCCTCACAGGGGGATATGAAGATACGCAGTATTTT.

The CDR3 sequence is CAISESSGRGRYNEQFF. The CDR3 coding sequence is TGTGCCATCAGTGAGTCTTCTGGGCGGGGGCGCTACAATGAGCAGTTCTTC. V gene TRBV10-3 combines with J gene TRBJ2-1; TRBD2 might be the D (7 bases). Trimming pared 0 bases from V and 3 bases from J, leaving 15 bases between. The CDR3 consists of 17 residues. Germline V gene data show CDR1 as ENHRY and CDR2 as SYGVKD.

V gene TRBV9 combines with J gene TRBJ2-2; 10 bases agree with TRBD1. Germline lookup yields CDR1 SGDLS and CDR2 YYNGEE. The CDR3 covers 19 residues. Germline trimming cut 3 bases from V and 0 bases from J; bases unmatched to any gene: 11. This chain's CDR3 is CASSAWGTGARSNTGELFF. CDR3 bases: TGTGCCAGCAGCGCGTGGGGGACAGGGGCCCGCTCGAACACCGGGGAGCTGTTTTTT.

This sequence joins TRBV15 and TRBJ1-6, with TRBD1 as a possible D gene (5 bases). The germline V gene encodes CDR1 LNHNV and CDR2 YYDKDF (reference sequence). The CDR3 spans 15 residues. Between the trimmed V and J ends, which lost 3 bases and 9 bases, there was a span of 15 bases. For the CDR3, the DNA is TGTGCCACCAGCAGCGCTTGGGGGGTTGGTTCACCCCTCCACTTT. Protein product: CATSSAWGVGSPLHF.

The J gene is TRBJ2-3, the V gene TRBV27, with unresolved D. Germline V gene data show CDR1 as MNHEY and CDR2 as SMNVEV (reference sequence). The ends were cut back, 2 bases at V and 5 bases at J, with 20 bases in the middle. This CDR3 contains 17 residues. CDR3 sequence: CASSLGFGETLRDTQYF. In nucleotides, the CDR3 is TGTGCCAGCAGTTTAGGTTTCGGTGAGACTTTGCGAGATACGCAGTATTTT.

CDR3 protein: CASSLAPPNYGYTF. The CDR3, as DNA: TGCGCCAGCAGCTTGGCCCCCCCGAACTATGGCTACACCTTC. This chain uses TRBV5-1 with TRBJ1-2; no reliable D call. Trimming left V 0 bases short and J 2 bases short, with 8 bases between. Germline V gene lookup returns CDR1 SGHRS and CDR2 YFSETQ. CDR3 size: 14 residues.

This clone showed up just once. This chain joins TRBV25-1 and TRBJ2-3; possibly TRBD2 for D (5 bases). The CDR3 covers 14 residues. Per the germline V gene, CDR1 is MGHDK and CDR2 is SYGVNS. Trimming took 2 bases from V and 4 from J, leaving 10 bases between them. CDR3: CASSEGGFADTQYF. DNA for the CDR3: TGTGCCAGCAGTGAAGGCGGGTTTGCAGATACGCAGTATTTT. The whole variable domain, remainder taken from reference TRBV25-1 and TRBJ2-3, is EADIYQTPRYLVIGTGKKITLECSQTMGHDKMYWYQQDPGMELHLIHYSYGVNSTEKGDLSSESTVSRIRTEHFPLTLESARPSHTSQYLCASSEGGFADTQYFGPGTRLTVL.

The chain joins TRBV27 to TRBJ2-3; possibly TRBD2 for D (6 bases). The CDR3 covers 14 residues. Germline assignment: CDR1 MNHEY and CDR2 SMNVEV (reference sequence). Trimming left V 3 bases short and J 5 bases short, with 12 bases between. The CDR3 protein is CASSFGLAVDTQYF. The CDR3 bases are TGTGCCAGCAGTTTTGGGTTAGCGGTAGATACGCAGTATTTT.